Each of the 18 T cell receptor beta chains below was sequenced from the same sample in a study of shared clonotypes between healthy human individuals. Here immunoSEQ multiplex PCR was the method, and the copy in TCRdb shows in-frame clones only, minus some. This table holds about 490,000 clones, around 80% found once. The sample comprised PBMCs. These receptors all come from a woman aged 35 to 49 in good health. Some clones in this sample may be carry-over from other donors' samples.

The chain uses TRBV4-2 and TRBJ2-2; D is perhaps TRBD1 (6 bases). Germline values: CDR1 LGHNA, CDR2 YNFKEQ. V was cut by 1 base and J by 4 bases, with 10 bases left in between. CDR3 length: 15 residues. The CDR3 sequence: CASSQVGTLTGELFF. CDR3 coding DNA: TGTGCCAGCAGCCAAGTAGGGACACTCACCGGGGAGCTGTTTTTT.

The CDR3 DNA sequence: TGTGCCAGCCTCCGATCCGGCGAGAATGAAAAACTGTTTTTT. Its protein is CASLRSGENEKLFF. V gene TRBV28 combines with J gene TRBJ1-4; D not certain. The CDR3 is made up of 14 amino acids. Germline V gives CDR1 MDHEN, CDR2 SYDVKM. V lost 8 bases and J 5 bases, leaving 15 bases between the germline ends.

The chain links TRBV5-1 to TRBJ2-1; no clear D gene. V was clipped by 0 bases and J by 2 bases, with 6 bases between them. Germline assignment: CDR1 SGHRS and CDR2 YFSETQ. This CDR3 is 14 amino acids long. The CDR3 bases are TGCGCCAGCAGCTTGGACAGCACCTACAATGAGCAGTTCTTC. It specifies CASSLDSTYNEQFF. Complete variable domain (other parts from reference TRBV5-1 and TRBJ2-1): KAGVTQTPRYLIKTRGQQVTLSCSPISGHRSVSWYQQTPGQGLQFLFEYFSETQRNKGNFPGRFSGRQFSNSRSEMNVSTLELGDSALYLCASSLDSTYNEQFFGPGTRLTVL.

The V call is TRBV19, the J call TRBJ2-3; 7 nucleotides agree with TRBD2. V lost 4 bases to trimming and J lost 0 bases; unmatched junction nucleotides: 1. The CDR3 spans 14 residues. Germline CDR1 is LNHDA and CDR2 is SQIVND (reference sequence). The CDR3 nucleotides are TGTGCCAGTAGTAAAGCGGGAAGCACAGATACGCAGTATTTT. It codes for CASSKAGSTDTQYF. Full variable domain (remainder filled in from reference TRBV19 and TRBJ2-3): DGGITQSPKYLFRKEGQNVTLSCEQNLNHDAMYWYRQDPGQGLRLIYYSQIVNDFQKGDIAEGYSVSREKKESFPLTVTSAQKNPTAFYLCASSKAGSTDTQYFGPGTRLTVL.

J is TRBJ2-7 and V is TRBV7-2, with D possibly being TRBD1 or TRBD2 (5 bases each). V gave up 5 bases and J gave up 3 bases, with 17 bases separating them. The CDR3 runs 15 residues. Germline V gene lookup returns CDR1 SGHTA and CDR2 FQGNSA. CDR3 sequence reads: CASSRLARELYEQYF. The CDR3 DNA sequence: TGTGCCAGCAGCCGCCTGGCCAGGGAGCTCTACGAGCAGTACTTC.

This clone was picked up a small number of times. This chain joins TRBV7-2 and TRBJ2-1; 14 nucleotides match TRBD2. V lost 3 bases and J lost 0; bases outside the gene matches: 4. Germline V lookup: CDR1 SGHTA, CDR2 FQGNSA. The CDR3 runs to 18 residues. The CDR3 loop reads CASSLGLAGVPSYNEQFF. The CDR3 DNA reads TGTGCCAGCAGCTTGGGACTAGCGGGGGTACCCTCCTACAATGAGCAGTTCTTC.

This clone was seen more than once but under ten times. This chain connects TRBV18 to TRBJ2-1, with TRBD1 as a possible D gene (6 bases). CDR3 length equals 16 residues. Trimming pared 6 bases from V and 0 bases from J, leaving 15 bases between. Germline-derived CDR1 and CDR2 are KGHSH and LQKENI. CDR3 DNA: TGTGCCAGCTCCCTCCCGGGACAAGGCTCCTACAATGAGCAGTTCTTC. Residues: CASSLPGQGSYNEQFF. The full variable domain, rest sourced from reference TRBV18 and TRBJ2-1, is NAGVMQNPRHLVRRRGQEARLRCSPMKGHSHVYWYRQLPEEGLKFMVYLQKENIIDESGMPKERFSAEFPKEGPSILRIQQVVRGDSAAYFCASSLPGQGSYNEQFFGPGTRLTVL.

The rearrangement joins TRBV19 to TRBJ2-2, with 11 bases aligning to TRBD2. Per the germline V gene, CDR1 is LNHDA and CDR2 is SQIVND (reference sequence). There are 14 residues in the CDR3. V dropped 8 bases and J dropped 5; count of bases not matched to a gene: 4. The CDR3 reads CASVLAGGTGELFF. CDR3 nucleotide sequence: TGTGCCAGTGTCTTAGCGGGAGGGACCGGGGAGCTGTTTTTT.

This clone was detected ten times or more. This specimen includes other DNA sequences encoding the same CDR3. This chain's CDR3 is CATSRDVGGRGYTF. DNA for the CDR3: TGTGCCACCAGCAGAGATGTGGGGGGTCGGGGCTACACCTTC. J is TRBJ1-2 and V is TRBV15; D is perhaps TRBD1 (5 bases). The germline V and J ends were trimmed by 0 bases and 8 bases, with 13 bases remaining between them. The CDR3 has 14 residues. Germline CDR1 and CDR2: LNHNV and YYDKDF (reference sequence).

The chain uses TRBV10-3 and TRBJ1-3, with 8 bases fitting TRBD1. V dropped 2 bases and J dropped 6; count of bases not matched to a gene: 6. Germline V gives CDR1 ENHRY, CDR2 SYGVKD. The CDR3 runs to 15 residues. This CDR3 reads CAISEGQGLTNTIYF. The CDR3 bases are TGTGCCATCAGTGAGGGACAGGGATTAACAAACACCATATATTTT.

The V and J genes are TRBV5-1 and TRBJ2-1, with D tentatively TRBD2 (6 bases). CDR1 SGHRS and CDR2 YFSETQ come from the germline V gene. The CDR3 length is 16 residues. The germline V and J ends were trimmed by 7 bases and 2 bases, with 19 bases remaining between them. The CDR3 DNA reads as TGCGCCAGCGGCGATCGAAGCGGCGGGGCCTACAATGAGCAGTTCTTC. Translated, it gives CASGDRSGGAYNEQFF.

This clone was observed at least ten times. The chain uses TRBV10-1 and TRBJ1-6; 8 bases are a match to TRBD1. Unmatched junction bases numbered 9, after V lost 11 bases and J lost 0 bases. CDR3 length: 16 amino acids. Germline V gives CDR1 WNHNN, CDR2 SYGVQD (reference sequence). CDR3 residues: CAPRGTGSSYNSPLHF. CDR3 coding DNA: TGCGCCCCTAGGGGGACAGGAAGCTCCTATAATTCACCCCTCCACTTT.

The V call is TRBV29-1, the J call TRBJ2-7; D uncertain. Trimming shortened V by 4 bases and J by 1 base, and 8 bases separated the two germline ends. Per the germline V gene, CDR1 is SQVTM and CDR2 is ANQGSEA. This CDR3 region has 12 residues. CDR3 DNA: TGCAGCGTTGCGGTGGGTTCCTACGAGCAGTACTTC. As protein: CSVAVGSYEQYF.

This clone was counted only a few times. Different DNA sequences within this sample yield the same CDR3. The chain carries TRBV9 and TRBJ1-4; the match to TRBD1 covers 8 bases. Germline CDR1 reads SGDLS; CDR2 reads YYNGEE. Trimming took 0 bases from V and 7 from J; bases not matched to a gene: 5. The CDR3 is made up of 15 amino acids. The DNA for the CDR3 is TGTGCCAGCAGCGTAGCGGGGACAGGTGGTGAAAAACTGTTTTTT. Translated: CASSVAGTGGEKLFF.

The V and J genes are TRBV2 and TRBJ1-5; D call uncertain. The CDR3 has 12 residues. Deletions cut 4 bases from V and 7 bases from J, with 8 bases between. Per germline, CDR1 SNHLY and CDR2 FYNNEI. The CDR3, as DNA: TGTGCCAGCAGTGGTTCGGTCCAGCCCCAGCATTTT. This gives the protein CASSGSVQPQHF.

This clone was found a few times. V gene TRBV9 combines with J gene TRBJ2-7; possible D gene TRBD1, 6 bases. The germline V gene encodes CDR1 SGDLS and CDR2 YYNGEE. CDR3 length equals 16 residues. V was cut by 4 bases and J by 1 base, with 18 bases left in between. This chain's CDR3 is CASSPEPGHFSYEQYF. Here the CDR3 DNA reads TGTGCCAGCAGCCCAGAGCCGGGACATTTTTCCTACGAGCAGTACTTC.

The chain uses TRBV25-1 and TRBJ2-7; TRBD2 aligns across 12 bases. Per the germline V gene, CDR1 is MGHDK and CDR2 is SYGVNS. Trimming took 8 bases from V and 0 from J; bases not matched to a gene: 14. This CDR3 region has 18 residues. The CDR3 protein is CASQGLAGGSRSSYEQYF. CDR3 in DNA: TGTGCCAGCCAGGGGCTAGCGGGAGGGTCACGGAGCTCCTACGAGCAGTACTTC.

The J gene is TRBJ2-3, the V gene TRBV5-4, with D possibly called TRBD1 or TRBD2 (5 bases each). The CDR3 runs to 13 residues. V was cut by 1 base and J by 5 bases, with 8 bases left in between. Per the germline V gene, CDR1 is SGHNT and CDR2 is YYREEE (reference sequence). For the CDR3, the DNA is TGTGCCAGCAGCTTGACAGGAGGAGATACGCAGTATTTT. It specifies CASSLTGGDTQYF. Filled out from reference TRBV5-4 and TRBJ2-3, the complete variable domain reads ETGVTQSPTHLIKTRGQQVTLRCSSQSGHNTVSWYQQALGQGPQFIFQYYREEENGRGNFPPRFSGLQFPNYSSELNVNALELDDSALYLCASSLTGGDTQYFGPGTRLTVL.